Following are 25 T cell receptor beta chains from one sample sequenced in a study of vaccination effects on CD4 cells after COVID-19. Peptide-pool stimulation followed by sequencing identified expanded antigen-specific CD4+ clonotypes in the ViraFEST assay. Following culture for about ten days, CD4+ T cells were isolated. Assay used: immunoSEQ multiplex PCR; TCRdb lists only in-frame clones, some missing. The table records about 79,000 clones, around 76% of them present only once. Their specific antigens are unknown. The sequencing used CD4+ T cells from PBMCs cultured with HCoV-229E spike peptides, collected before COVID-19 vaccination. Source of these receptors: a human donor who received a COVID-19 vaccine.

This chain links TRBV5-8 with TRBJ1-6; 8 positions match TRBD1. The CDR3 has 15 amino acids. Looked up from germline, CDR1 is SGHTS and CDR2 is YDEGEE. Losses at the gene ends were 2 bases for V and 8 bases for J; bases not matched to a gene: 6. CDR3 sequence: CASSLGQGSYSPLHF. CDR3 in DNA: TGTGCCAGCAGCTTAGGACAGGGTTCTTATTCACCCCTCCACTTT.

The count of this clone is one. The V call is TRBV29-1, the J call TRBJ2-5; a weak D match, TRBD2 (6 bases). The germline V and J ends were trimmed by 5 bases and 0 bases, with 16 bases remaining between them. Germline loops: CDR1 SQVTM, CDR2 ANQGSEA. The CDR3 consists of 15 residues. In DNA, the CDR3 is TGCAGCGTTACGAGGTTCGGGGGAAACCAAGAGACCCAGTACTTC. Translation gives CSVTRFGGNQETQYF.

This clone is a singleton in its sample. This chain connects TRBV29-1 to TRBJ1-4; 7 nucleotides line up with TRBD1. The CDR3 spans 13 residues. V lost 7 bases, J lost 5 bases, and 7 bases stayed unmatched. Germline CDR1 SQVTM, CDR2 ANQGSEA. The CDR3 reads CSGGGTANEKLFF. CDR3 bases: TGCAGCGGCGGCGGGACAGCGAATGAAAAACTGTTTTTT.

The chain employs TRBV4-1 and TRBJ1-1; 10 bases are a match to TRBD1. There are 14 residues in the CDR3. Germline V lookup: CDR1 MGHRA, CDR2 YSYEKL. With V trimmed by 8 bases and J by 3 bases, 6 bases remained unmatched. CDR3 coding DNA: TGCGCCAGCGCGACTGGACAGGGGGACACTGAAGCTTTCTTT. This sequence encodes CASATGQGDTEAFF.

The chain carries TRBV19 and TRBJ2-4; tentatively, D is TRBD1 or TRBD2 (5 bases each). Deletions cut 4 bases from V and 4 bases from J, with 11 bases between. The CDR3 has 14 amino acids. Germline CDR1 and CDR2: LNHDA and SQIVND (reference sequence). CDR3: CASSKRDGKNIQYF. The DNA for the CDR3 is TGTGCCAGTAGTAAAAGGGACGGGAAAAACATTCAGTACTTC.

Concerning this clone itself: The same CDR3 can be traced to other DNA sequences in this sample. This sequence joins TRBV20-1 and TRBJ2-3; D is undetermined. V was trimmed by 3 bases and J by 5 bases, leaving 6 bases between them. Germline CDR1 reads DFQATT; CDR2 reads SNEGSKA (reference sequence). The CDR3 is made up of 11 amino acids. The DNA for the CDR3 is TGCAGTGCTAGTTTGGTAGATACGCAGTATTTT. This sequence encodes CSASLVDTQYF.

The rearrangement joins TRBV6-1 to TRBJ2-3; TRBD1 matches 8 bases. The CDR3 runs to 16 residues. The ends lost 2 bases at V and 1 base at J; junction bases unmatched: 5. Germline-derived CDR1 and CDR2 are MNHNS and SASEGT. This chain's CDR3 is CASSEPQGVGTDTQYF. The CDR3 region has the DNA TGTGCCAGCAGTGAACCACAGGGGGTAGGCACAGATACGCAGTATTTT.

CDR3 region: CASSQAQGVNQPQHF. The CDR3 coding sequence is TGTGCCAGCTCACAAGCGCAGGGCGTCAATCAGCCCCAGCATTTT. The rearrangement uses TRBV18 and TRBJ1-5, with D possibly TRBD1 on 5 matching bases. V was shortened by 4 bases and J by 3 bases, with 13 bases between the two germline ends. Germline assignment: CDR1 KGHSH and CDR2 LQKENI. This CDR3 has 15 amino acids.

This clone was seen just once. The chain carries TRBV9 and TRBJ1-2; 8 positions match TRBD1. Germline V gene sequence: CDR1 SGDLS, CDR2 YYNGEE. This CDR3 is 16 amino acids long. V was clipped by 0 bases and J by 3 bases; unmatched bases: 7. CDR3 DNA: TGTGCCAGCAGCGTAGGGGCCCACAGGGGGGACTATGGCTACACCTTC. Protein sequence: CASSVGAHRGDYGYTF.

CDR3 sequence (DNA): TGTGCCAGCAGTTTAACAGGGGGCAGATACTATGGCTACACCTTC. Its translation: CASSLTGGRYYGYTF. The gene calls are TRBV28 and TRBJ1-2; 9 nucleotides line up with TRBD1. CDR1 and CDR2 (germline): MDHEN, SYDVKM. The V gene end was trimmed by 2 bases and the J gene end by 3 bases; junction bases not matched to a gene: 4. The CDR3 runs 15 residues.

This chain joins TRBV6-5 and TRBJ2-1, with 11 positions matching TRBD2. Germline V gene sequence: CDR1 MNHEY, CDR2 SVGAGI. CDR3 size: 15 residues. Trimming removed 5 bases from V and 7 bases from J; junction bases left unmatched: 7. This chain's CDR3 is CASSPGLAERNEQFF. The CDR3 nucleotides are TGTGCCAGCAGTCCGGGACTAGCGGAACGTAATGAGCAGTTCTTC.

Written as DNA, the CDR3 is TGCGCCAGCAGCTCCTCAGGGGCTAGCACTAAAGAGACCCAGTACTTC. The encoded protein is CASSSSGASTKETQYF. V usage is TRBV5-1 and J usage is TRBJ2-5, with a tentative D call TRBD1 (6 bases). This CDR3 comprises 16 residues. CDR1 and CDR2 from the germline V gene are SGHRS and YFSETQ. V was shortened by 3 bases and J by 3 bases, with 18 bases between the two germline ends.

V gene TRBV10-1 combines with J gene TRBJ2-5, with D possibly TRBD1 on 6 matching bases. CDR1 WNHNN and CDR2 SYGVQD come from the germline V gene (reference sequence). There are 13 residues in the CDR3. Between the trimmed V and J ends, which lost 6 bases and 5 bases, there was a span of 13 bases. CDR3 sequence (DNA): TGCGCCAGCAGCTATAACAGGGTCGAGACCCAGTACTTC. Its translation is CASSYNRVETQYF.

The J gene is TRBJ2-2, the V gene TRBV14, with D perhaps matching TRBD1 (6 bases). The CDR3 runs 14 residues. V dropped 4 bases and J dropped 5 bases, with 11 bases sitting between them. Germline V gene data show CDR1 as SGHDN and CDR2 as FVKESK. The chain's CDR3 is CASSRQVTTGELFF. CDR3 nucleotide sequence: TGTGCCAGCAGCCGACAGGTCACAACCGGGGAGCTGTTTTTT.

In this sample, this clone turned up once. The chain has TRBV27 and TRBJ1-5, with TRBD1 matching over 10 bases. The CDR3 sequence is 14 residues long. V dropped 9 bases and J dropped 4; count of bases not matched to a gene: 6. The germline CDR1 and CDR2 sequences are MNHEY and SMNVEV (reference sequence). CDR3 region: CASSPGQGNQPQHF. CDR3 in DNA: TGTGCCAGTTCCCCGGGACAGGGGAATCAGCCCCAGCATTTT.

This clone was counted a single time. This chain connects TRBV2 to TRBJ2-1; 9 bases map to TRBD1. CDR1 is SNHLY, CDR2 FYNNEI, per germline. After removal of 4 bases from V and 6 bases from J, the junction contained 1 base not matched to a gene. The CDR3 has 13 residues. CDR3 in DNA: TGTGCCAGCAGTGGGGACAGGGTCAATGAGCAGTTCTTC. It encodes CASSGDRVNEQFF.

The CDR3 loop reads CASSSHQLTDTQYF. For the CDR3, the DNA is TGTGCCAGCAGTTCTCACCAGCTCACAGATACGCAGTATTTT. The V and J genes are TRBV27 and TRBJ2-3; D not certain. V shed 4 bases and J shed 2 bases, with 10 bases lying between them. This CDR3 has 14 residues. Germline CDR1 reads MNHEY; CDR2 reads SMNVEV (reference sequence).

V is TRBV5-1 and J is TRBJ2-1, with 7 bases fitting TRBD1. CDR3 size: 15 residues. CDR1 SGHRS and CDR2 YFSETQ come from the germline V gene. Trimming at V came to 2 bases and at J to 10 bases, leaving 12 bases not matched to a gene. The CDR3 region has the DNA TGCGCCAGCAGCTTAGAAAATCCCAACAGGGGCGAGCAGTTCTTC. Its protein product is CASSLENPNRGEQFF.

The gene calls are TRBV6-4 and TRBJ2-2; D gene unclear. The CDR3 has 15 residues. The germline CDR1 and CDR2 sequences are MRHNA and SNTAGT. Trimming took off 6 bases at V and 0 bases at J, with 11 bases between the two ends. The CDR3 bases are TGTGCCAGCAGCCGACACATCTCGAACACCGGGGAGCTGTTTTTT. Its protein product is CASSRHISNTGELFF.

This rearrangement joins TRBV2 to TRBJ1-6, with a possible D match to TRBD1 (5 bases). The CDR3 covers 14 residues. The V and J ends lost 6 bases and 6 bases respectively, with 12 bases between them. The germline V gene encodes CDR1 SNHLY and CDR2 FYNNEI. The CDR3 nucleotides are TGTGCCAGCAGCTCGGGACCGATTAATTCACCCCTCCACTTT. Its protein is CASSSGPINSPLHF.

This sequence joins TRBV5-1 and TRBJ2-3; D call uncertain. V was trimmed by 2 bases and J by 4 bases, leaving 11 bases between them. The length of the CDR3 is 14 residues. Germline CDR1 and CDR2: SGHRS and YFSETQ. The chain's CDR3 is CASSFGPAADTQYF. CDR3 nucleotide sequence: TGCGCCAGCAGCTTCGGACCCGCGGCAGATACGCAGTATTTT.

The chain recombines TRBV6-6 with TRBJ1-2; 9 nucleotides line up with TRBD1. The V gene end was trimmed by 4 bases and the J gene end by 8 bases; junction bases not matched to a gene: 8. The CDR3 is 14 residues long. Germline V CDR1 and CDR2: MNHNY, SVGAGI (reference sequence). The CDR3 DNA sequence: TGTGCCAGCAGTTTAAAGACAGGGGGAGACGGCTACACCTTC. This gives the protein CASSLKTGGDGYTF.

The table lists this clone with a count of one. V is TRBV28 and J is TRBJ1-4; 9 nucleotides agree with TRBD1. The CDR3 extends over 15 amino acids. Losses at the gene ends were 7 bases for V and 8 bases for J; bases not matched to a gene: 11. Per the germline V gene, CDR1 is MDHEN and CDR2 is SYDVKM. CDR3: CASTNPGTGREKLFF. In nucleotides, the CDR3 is TGTGCCAGCACTAACCCCGGGACAGGGAGGGAAAAACTGTTTTTT.

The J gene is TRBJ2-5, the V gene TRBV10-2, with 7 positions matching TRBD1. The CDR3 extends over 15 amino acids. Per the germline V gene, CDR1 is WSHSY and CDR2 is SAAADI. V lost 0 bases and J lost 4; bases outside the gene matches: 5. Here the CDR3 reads CASSESRQGGETQYF. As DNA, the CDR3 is TGCGCCAGCAGTGAGTCGCGACAGGGTGGAGAGACCCAGTACTTC.

CDR3 loop: CASSQPWAPGGDYGYTF. CDR3 in DNA: TGCGCCAGCAGCCAACCTTGGGCCCCGGGGGGCGACTATGGCTACACCTTC. The V call is TRBV4-1, the J call TRBJ1-2; D possibly corresponds to TRBD1 (6 bases). The germline gives CDR1 MGHRA, CDR2 YSYEKL. The CDR3 runs to 17 residues. V dropped 2 bases and J dropped 3 bases, with 19 bases sitting between them.